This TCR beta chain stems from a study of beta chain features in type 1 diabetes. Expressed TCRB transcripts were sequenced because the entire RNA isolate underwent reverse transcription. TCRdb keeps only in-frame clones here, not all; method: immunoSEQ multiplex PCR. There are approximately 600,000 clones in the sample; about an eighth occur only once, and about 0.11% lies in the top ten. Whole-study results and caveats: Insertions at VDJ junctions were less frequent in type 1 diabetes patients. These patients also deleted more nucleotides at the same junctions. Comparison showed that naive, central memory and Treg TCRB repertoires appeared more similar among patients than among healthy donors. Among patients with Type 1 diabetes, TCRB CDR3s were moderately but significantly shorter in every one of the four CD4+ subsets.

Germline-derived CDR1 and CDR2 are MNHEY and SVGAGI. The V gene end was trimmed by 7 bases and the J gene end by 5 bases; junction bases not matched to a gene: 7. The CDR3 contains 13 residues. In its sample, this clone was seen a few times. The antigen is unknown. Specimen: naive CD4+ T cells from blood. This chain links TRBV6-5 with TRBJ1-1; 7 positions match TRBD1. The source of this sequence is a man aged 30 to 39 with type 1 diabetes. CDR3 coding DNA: TGTGCCAGCATCCTGACAGGGAGTACTGAAGCTTTCTTT. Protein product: CASILTGSTEAFF.